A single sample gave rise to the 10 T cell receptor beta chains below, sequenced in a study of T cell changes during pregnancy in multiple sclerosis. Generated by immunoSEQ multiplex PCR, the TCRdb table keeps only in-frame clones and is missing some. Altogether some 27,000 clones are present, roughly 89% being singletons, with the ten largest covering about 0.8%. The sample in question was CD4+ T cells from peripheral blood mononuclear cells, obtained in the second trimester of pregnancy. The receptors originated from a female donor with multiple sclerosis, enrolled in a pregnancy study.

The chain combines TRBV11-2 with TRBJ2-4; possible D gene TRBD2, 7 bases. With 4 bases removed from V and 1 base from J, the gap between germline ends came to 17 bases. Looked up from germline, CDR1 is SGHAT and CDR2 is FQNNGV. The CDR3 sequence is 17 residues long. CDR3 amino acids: CASSYLWGGSAKNIQYF. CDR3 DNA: TGTGCCAGCAGCTATCTTTGGGGGGGCTCGGCCAAAAACATTCAGTACTTC.

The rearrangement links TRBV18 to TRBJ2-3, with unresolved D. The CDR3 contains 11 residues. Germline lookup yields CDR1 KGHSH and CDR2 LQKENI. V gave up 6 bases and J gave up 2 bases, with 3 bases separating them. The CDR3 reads CASSATDTQYF. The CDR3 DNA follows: TGTGCCAGCTCGGCCACAGATACGCAGTATTTT. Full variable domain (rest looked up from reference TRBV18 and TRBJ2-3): NAGVMQNPRHLVRRRGQEARLRCSPMKGHSHVYWYRQLPEEGLKFMVYLQKENIIDESGMPKERFSAEFPKEGPSILRIQQVVRGDSAAYFCASSATDTQYFGPGTRLTVL.

DNA for the CDR3: TGTGCCAGCAGCAAGTGGGCTAGCGGGGCCACTAGCACAGATACGCAGTATTTT. Translated, it gives CASSKWASGATSTDTQYF. The chain employs TRBV7-3 and TRBJ2-3; 9 bases agree with TRBD2. The V and J ends lost 5 bases and 0 bases, in that order; junction bases with no gene match: 12. This CDR3 contains 18 residues. Germline lookup yields CDR1 SGHTA and CDR2 FQGTGA. The entire variable domain, with the rest obtained from reference TRBV7-3 and TRBJ2-3, is as follows: GAGVSQTPSNKVTEKGKYVELRCDPISGHTALYWYRQSLGQGPEFLIYFQGTGAADDSGLPNDRFFAVRPEGSVSTLKIQRTERGDSAVYLCASSKWASGATSTDTQYFGPGTRLTVL.

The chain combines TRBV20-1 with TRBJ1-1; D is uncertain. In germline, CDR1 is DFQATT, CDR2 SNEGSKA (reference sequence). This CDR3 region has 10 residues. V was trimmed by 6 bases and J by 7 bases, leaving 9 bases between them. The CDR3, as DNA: TGCAGTGCCCTCGGTAATGAAGCTTTCTTT. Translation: CSALGNEAFF.

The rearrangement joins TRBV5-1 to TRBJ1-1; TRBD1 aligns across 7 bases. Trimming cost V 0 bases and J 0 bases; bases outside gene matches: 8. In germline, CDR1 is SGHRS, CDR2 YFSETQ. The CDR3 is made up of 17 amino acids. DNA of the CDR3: TGCGCCAGCAGCTTGGGGGGACAGTGGGGGATGAACACTGAAGCTTTCTTT. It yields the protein CASSLGGQWGMNTEAFF.

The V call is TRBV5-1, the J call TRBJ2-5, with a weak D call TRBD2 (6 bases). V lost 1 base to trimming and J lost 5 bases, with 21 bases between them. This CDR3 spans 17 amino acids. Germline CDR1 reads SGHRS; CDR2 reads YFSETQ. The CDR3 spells CASSLQPTRGFTETQYF. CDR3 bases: TGCGCCAGCAGCTTGCAGCCGACACGGGGGTTTACCGAGACCCAGTACTTC.

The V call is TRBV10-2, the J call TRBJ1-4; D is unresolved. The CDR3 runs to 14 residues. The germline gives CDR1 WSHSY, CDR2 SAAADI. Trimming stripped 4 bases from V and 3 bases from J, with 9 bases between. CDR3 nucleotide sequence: TGCGCCAGCAGTGCGAGCGGGCCTAATGAAAAACTGTTTTTT. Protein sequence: CASSASGPNEKLFF.

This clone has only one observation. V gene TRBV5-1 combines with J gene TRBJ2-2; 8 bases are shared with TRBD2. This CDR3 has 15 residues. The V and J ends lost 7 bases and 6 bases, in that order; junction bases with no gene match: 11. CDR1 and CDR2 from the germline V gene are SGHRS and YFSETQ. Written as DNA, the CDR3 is TGCGCCAGCTCCGAGGGGACTAGTCCCGCCGGGGAGCTGTTTTTT. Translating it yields CASSEGTSPAGELFF.

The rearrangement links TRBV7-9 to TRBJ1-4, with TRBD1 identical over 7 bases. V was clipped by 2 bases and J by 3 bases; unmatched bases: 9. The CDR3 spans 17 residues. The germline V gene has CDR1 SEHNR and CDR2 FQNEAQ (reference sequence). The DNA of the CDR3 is TGTGCCAGCAGCTTACTAAGACAGGGTGCGGCTAATGAAAAACTGTTTTTT. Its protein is CASSLLRQGAANEKLFF.

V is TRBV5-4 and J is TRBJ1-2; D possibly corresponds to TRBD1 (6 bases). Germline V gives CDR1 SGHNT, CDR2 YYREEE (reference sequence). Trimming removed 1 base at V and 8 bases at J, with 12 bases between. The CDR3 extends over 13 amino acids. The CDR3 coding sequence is TGTGCCAGCAGCTTGAAACACAGGGACGGCTACACCTTC. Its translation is CASSLKHRDGYTF.